This T cell receptor beta chain was retrieved from a study of blood T cell repertoires in COVID-19. The wider study: T cells, B-cell-depleted T cells, or PBMCs supplied cDNA or gDNA.

Source study methods: Counts of nucleated cells, estimated from reference gene primer amplification, were obtained. TCRdb's table, derived via immunoSEQ multiplex PCR, lists solely in-frame clones and lacks some. V and J calls and clone size are given by that table; D and trimming were obtained from the DNA. The table has about 110,000 clones, roughly 79% seen once; the top ten hold around 10%. The CDR3 has 17 amino acids. J was trimmed by 7 bases and V by 2 bases; bases with no gene match: 12. Germline values: CDR1 SNHLY, CDR2 FYNNEI. The chain carries TRBV2 and TRBJ2-2, with TRBD2 matching over 8 bases. Specimen: peripheral blood. The TCR comes from a woman in her seventies with acute or convalescent COVID-19. Here the CDR3 reads CASSERRAGEFIGELFF. In DNA form, the CDR3 reads TGTGCCAGCAGTGAAAGGAGAGCGGGGGAGTTCATCGGGGAGCTGTTTTTT.